Each of the 30 T cell receptor beta chains below was sequenced from the same sample in a study of T cells in Graves' hyperthyroidism and ophthalmopathy. TCR beta CDR3 regions were amplified from RNA transcripts. During a first-round RT-PCR of the TCR CDR3, the HTBI primer set was used. TCRdb re-called the multiplex PCR reads through MiXCR, storing one row per CDR3 protein. The repertoire holds roughly 570,000 distinct CDR3 sequences, around 14% seen once, with 6.5% to 8% in the top ten. Specimen: blood. The receptors stem from a woman under 40 with Graves' hyperthyroidism.

Only a few counts were recorded for this clonotype. The chain uses TRBV16 and TRBJ1-6; D unresolved. The CDR3 loop spans 14 amino acids. The germline V gene encodes CDR1 KGHSY and CDR2 FQNENV. V was trimmed by 1 base and J by 7 bases, leaving 8 bases between them. The CDR3 protein is CASSQLAENSPLHF. Here the CDR3 DNA reads TGTGCCAGCAGCCAATTAGCAGAGAATTCACCCCTCCACTTT. The entire variable domain, with the rest obtained from reference TRBV16 and TRBJ1-6, is as follows: GEEVAQTPKHLVRGEGQKAKLYCAPIKGHSYVFWYQQVLKNEFKFLISFQNENVFDETGMPKERFSAKCLPNSPCSLEIQATKLEDSAVYFCASSQLAENSPLHFGNGTRLTVT.

There are many counts of this clonotype. The CDR3 protein is CASSPYSSSYNEQFF. For the CDR3, the DNA is TGTGCCAGCAGTCCCTACTCTAGCTCCTACAATGAGCAGTTCTTC. The rearrangement joins TRBV28 to TRBJ2-1; D not resolved. The CDR3 runs to 15 residues. The germline gives CDR1 MDHEN, CDR2 SYDVKM. The V gene lost 5 bases and the J gene lost 0 bases, with 11 bases spanning the gap.

This clonotype was detected ten times or more. The chain combines TRBV7-3 with TRBJ2-1; D remains unclear. Trimming removed 4 bases from V and 2 bases from J, with 6 bases in between. This CDR3 spans 13 amino acids. CDR1 and CDR2 from the germline V gene are SGHTA and FQGTGA. The CDR3 loop is CASSSSAYNEQFF. Here the CDR3 DNA reads TGTGCCAGCAGCTCGTCCGCCTACAATGAGCAGTTCTTC.

The chain joins TRBV4-1 to TRBJ1-2; TRBD1 matches 10 bases. Germline V CDR1 and CDR2: MGHRA, YSYEKL. Trimming removed 0 bases from V and 4 bases from J; junction bases left unmatched: 5. There are 16 residues in the CDR3. The CDR3 loop is CASSQDRGQGGYGYTF. CDR3 nucleotides: TGCGCCAGCAGCCAAGATAGAGGACAGGGGGGCTATGGCTACACCTTC.

This clonotype occurred many times. The rearrangement links TRBV10-3 to TRBJ2-5, with 9 bases matching TRBD2. The CDR3 is 13 residues long. Per the germline V gene, CDR1 is ENHRY and CDR2 is SYGVKD. V dropped 10 bases and J dropped 2; count of bases not matched to a gene: 5. CDR3 coding DNA: TGTGCCACCCTAGCGGGGCGACAAGAGACCCAGTACTTC. The encoded protein is CATLAGRQETQYF.

This clonotype was counted a few times. The V gene is TRBV6-2 or TRBV6-3, the J gene TRBJ1-6, with D possibly TRBD1 on 5 matching bases. Trimming shortened V by 2 bases and J by 5 bases, and 10 bases separated the two germline ends. The germline gives CDR1 MNHEY, CDR2 SVGEGT. This CDR3 is built from 15 residues. The CDR3 is CASSYATDNNSPLHF. The CDR3 DNA reads TGTGCCAGCAGTTACGCGACAGATAATAATTCACCCCTCCACTTT.

CDR3: CASSTGPYQETQYF. In nucleotides, the CDR3 is TGTGCCAGTAGTACCGGGCCGTACCAAGAGACCCAGTACTTC. The rearrangement joins TRBV19 to TRBJ2-5; no definite D call. Germline values: CDR1 LNHDA, CDR2 SQIVND (reference sequence). The V end was cut by 4 bases, the J end by 0 bases, with 9 bases between. The CDR3 loop spans 14 amino acids.

With respect to this clonotype: A much more abundant neighbour one base away suggests this may be a read error. The chain has TRBV2 and TRBJ2-1; 7 nucleotides align to TRBD1. The CDR3 length is 14 residues. V dropped 7 bases and J dropped 10; count of bases not matched to a gene: 13. Looked up from germline, CDR1 is SNHLY and CDR2 is FYNNEI. The CDR3 sequence: CASKGGKLAREQFF. The CDR3 bases are TGTGCCAGCAAAGGGGGCAAGCTAGCCAGGGAGCAGTTCTTC.

This clonotype was counted at least ten times. The chain has TRBV20-1 and TRBJ2-4; tentatively, D is TRBD2 (5 bases). Trimming pared 5 bases from V and 3 bases from J, leaving 11 bases between. CDR3 size: 13 residues. CDR1 is DFQATT, CDR2 SNEGSKA, per germline (reference sequence). The CDR3 is CSARLEGKNIQYF. CDR3 DNA sequence: TGCAGTGCTCGTCTAGAGGGCAAAAACATTCAGTACTTC.

This clonotype was seen only once. Being one base from a much bigger clone, this may be a read error. The chain recombines TRBV12-3 or TRBV12-4 with TRBJ2-1; no firm D call. V lost 6 bases and J 10 bases, leaving 22 bases between the germline ends. The CDR3 consists of 15 residues. The CDR3 loop reads CASSLRIDGSYEQFF. CDR3 DNA sequence: TGTGCCAGCAGCTTAAGGATCGACGGTTCCTACGAGCAGTTCTTC.

This clonotype has a count of ten or more. The chain links TRBV2 to TRBJ2-1, with a possible D match to TRBD2 (6 bases). Germline assignment: CDR1 SNHLY and CDR2 FYNNEI. V lost 4 bases and J lost 6, with 13 bases in between. This CDR3 has 14 residues. In nucleotides, the CDR3 is TGTGCCAGCAGTGCGCGGGACTTGACCAATGAGCAGTTCTTC. Amino acids: CASSARDLTNEQFF.

The gene calls are TRBV6-1 and TRBJ2-7; D may be TRBD1 (6 bases). This CDR3 is 14 amino acids long. Trimming cost V 7 bases and J 4 bases, with 17 bases left between them. Germline V CDR1 and CDR2: MNHNS, SASEGT. DNA for the CDR3: TGTGCCAGCACCAAGAGAACAGGGTCTTACGAGCAGTACTTC. This gives the protein CASTKRTGSYEQYF.

This clonotype has ten or more counts. An end of the junction does not agree with germline; a read error may underlie this. CDR3 residues: CANSEATRVLEQFF. The CDR3 region has the DNA TGTGCCAACAGTGAAGCGACTAGGGTCTTGGAGCAGTTCTTC. The chain uses TRBV2 and TRBJ2-1, with D possibly matching TRBD2 (6 bases). Germline loops: CDR1 SNHLY, CDR2 FYNNEI. This CDR3 has 14 residues.

The chain carries TRBV5-1 and TRBJ1-1; TRBD1 is a possible D gene (6 bases). Trimming took off 1 base at V and 3 bases at J, with 16 bases between the two ends. The CDR3 totals 16 residues. Germline V gene sequence: CDR1 SGHRS, CDR2 YFSETQ. The CDR3 sequence is CASSLNRAFGDTEAFF. The CDR3 bases are TGCGCCAGCAGCTTGAACAGGGCCTTTGGTGACACTGAAGCTTTCTTT.

About this clonotype: Given a much more abundant clone one base away, this may be a read error. The V call is TRBV6-2 or TRBV6-3, the J call TRBJ1-5; D gene uncertain. The CDR3 extends over 13 amino acids. The V end was cut by 7 bases, the J end by 0 bases, with 7 bases between. CDR1 is MNHEY and CDR2 is SVGEGT in the germline V gene. The CDR3 loop is CASTRNSNQPQHF. The CDR3 coding sequence is TGTGCCAGCACCCGGAATAGCAATCAGCCCCAGCATTTT.

This clonotype was seen many times. The chain carries TRBV3-1 and TRBJ2-1; 14 bases are a match to TRBD2. The CDR3 loop spans 15 amino acids. Germline lookup yields CDR1 LGHDT and CDR2 YNNKEL (reference sequence). V dropped 4 bases and J dropped 9; count of bases not matched to a gene: 5. Here the CDR3 reads CASSPGTSGRREQFF. The CDR3, as DNA: TGTGCCAGCAGCCCCGGGACTAGCGGGAGACGTGAGCAGTTCTTC.

Ten or more counts support this clonotype. The J gene is TRBJ2-3, the V gene TRBV2; TRBD2 might be the D (6 bases). CDR3 length: 13 amino acids. V lost 7 bases and J lost 5, with 13 bases in between. Germline V gene sequence: CDR1 SNHLY, CDR2 FYNNEI. The CDR3: CASTSEIGDTQYF. CDR3 coding DNA: TGTGCCAGCACTAGCGAAATTGGAGATACGCAGTATTTT.

The gene calls are TRBV6-4 and TRBJ2-3; 8 nucleotides match TRBD2. The V gene's germline CDR1 is MRHNA and CDR2 SNTAGT. Unmatched junction bases numbered 3, after V lost 3 bases and J lost 1 base. The CDR3 runs 15 residues. CDR3 region: CASSESGRGTDTQYF. The CDR3 coding sequence is TGTGCCAGCAGTGAATCCGGGAGGGGCACAGATACGCAGTATTTT.

This clonotype was seen only a few times. A single base separates this from a much larger clone, so it may be a read error. V usage is TRBV7-2 and J usage is TRBJ2-7; TRBD2 matches at 9 bases. Germline values: CDR1 SGHTA, CDR2 FQGNSA. J was trimmed by 4 bases and V by 2 bases; bases with no gene match: 3. The CDR3 sequence is 14 residues long. The CDR3 DNA reads TGTGCCAGCAGCTTAATTAGCGGGAGTTACGAGCAGTACTTC. It encodes CASSLISGSYEQYF. The complete variable domain, with remaining parts taken from reference TRBV7-2 and TRBJ2-7, reads GAGVSQSPSNKVTEKGKDVELRCDPISGHTALYWYRQSLGQGLEFLIYFQGNSAPDKSGLPSDRFSAERTGGSVSTLTIQRTQQEDSAVYLCASSLISGSYEQYFGPGTRLTVT.

This clonotype was detected many times. The V and J genes are TRBV6-1 and TRBJ2-7; weak D call: TRBD2 (5 bases). Per the germline V gene, CDR1 is MNHNS and CDR2 is SASEGT. CDR3 size: 16 residues. V was cut by 8 bases and J by 5 bases, with 25 bases left in between. The CDR3 DNA reads as TGTGCCAGCTGCTCGGCACTTGAGGGTGCAGTGGACGAGCAGTACTTC. This translates into CASCSALEGAVDEQYF.

Comment on this clonotype: Its ends do not fully match the called genes, so a read error is possible. The chain links TRBV24-1 to TRBJ1-1; D unresolved. The CDR3 contains 13 residues. CDR1 and CDR2 (germline): KGHDR, SFDVKD. The chain's CDR3 is CAASDPTNTEAFF. The CDR3 DNA reads as TGTGCCGCCAGTGACCCCACGAACACTGAAGCTTTCTTT.

The chain combines TRBV19 with TRBJ2-1, with 9 positions matching TRBD2. Trimming at V came to 0 bases and at J to 6 bases, leaving 6 bases not matched to a gene. This CDR3 is 16 amino acids long. The V gene's germline CDR1 is LNHDA and CDR2 SQIVND (reference sequence). CDR3 coding DNA: TGTGCCAGTAGTATAGAACGGGGCGGGAGGGCCAATGAGCAGTTCTTC. Translation: CASSIERGGRANEQFF.

This clonotype was recorded many times. The chain joins TRBV7-2 to TRBJ2-4; D might be TRBD1 or TRBD2, each matching 5 bases. CDR1 and CDR2 (germline): SGHTA, FQGNSA. The V and J ends lost 5 bases and 1 base respectively, with 12 bases between them. The CDR3 runs to 15 residues. The CDR3 loop reads CASSLGAWAKNIQYF. The DNA for the CDR3 is TGTGCCAGCAGCCTCGGGGCCTGGGCCAAAAACATTCAGTACTTC.

Many counts were recorded for this clonotype. CDR3 sequence reads: CASSFVGGKTPGANVLTF. The CDR3 DNA reads as TGTGCCAGCAGCTTCGTCGGGGGAAAAACCCCTGGGGCCAACGTCCTGACTTTC. The chain recombines TRBV7-3 with TRBJ2-6; tentatively, D is TRBD2 (6 bases). CDR3 length: 18 amino acids. V lost 3 bases and J lost 2, with 17 bases in between. Germline V gene data show CDR1 as SGHTA and CDR2 as FQGTGA.

This clonotype was counted between two and nine times. The V and J genes are TRBV9 and TRBJ2-1; 10 nucleotides line up with TRBD2. CDR1 is SGDLS and CDR2 is YYNGEE in the germline V gene. V lost 2 bases to trimming and J lost 3 bases; unmatched junction nucleotides: 5. The CDR3 consists of 16 residues. The CDR3 DNA follows: TGTGCCAGCAGCGTGATAGCGGGAGGTGGCTACAATGAGCAGTTCTTC. It codes for CASSVIAGGGYNEQFF.

This clonotype was seen more than once but under ten times. V gene TRBV6-5 combines with J gene TRBJ2-7; 8 bases are shared with TRBD2. V gave up 2 bases and J gave up 2 bases; unmatched junction bases: 17. Germline CDR1 reads MNHEY; CDR2 reads SVGAGI. The CDR3 contains 19 residues. The chain's CDR3 is CASSYLSSSGSRPTYEQYF. For the CDR3, the DNA is TGTGCCAGCAGTTACCTTTCTTCTAGCGGGTCCAGACCAACCTACGAGCAGTACTTC.

The V gene is TRBV6-1, the J gene TRBJ2-3, with a tentative D call TRBD2 (6 bases). The ends were cut back, 6 bases at V and 4 bases at J, with 17 bases in the middle. The V gene's germline CDR1 is MNHNS and CDR2 SASEGT. This CDR3 region has 15 residues. The DNA of the CDR3 is TGTGCCAGCAGCAGCCGGGGGAGAGACCCAGATACGCAGTATTTT. This gives the protein CASSSRGRDPDTQYF.

J is TRBJ2-1 and V is TRBV20-1; 7 bases match TRBD2. CDR3 size: 14 residues. V was clipped by 0 bases and J by 4 bases; unmatched bases: 3. Germline CDR1 reads DFQATT; CDR2 reads SNEGSKA (reference sequence). The CDR3 DNA sequence: TGCAGTGCTAGAGATCAGCGGGGATACAATGAGCAGTTCTTC. It translates to CSARDQRGYNEQFF.

On this clonotype itself: This sequence may be a read error, since a much larger clone differs from it by one base. The rearrangement links TRBV29-1 to TRBJ2-7, with D possibly TRBD2 on 5 matching bases. Per the germline V gene, CDR1 is SQVTM and CDR2 is ANQGSEA. This CDR3 contains 15 residues. The CDR3 protein is CSAEELRRGSYEQYF. Written as DNA, the CDR3 is TGCAGCGCTGAAGAACTCCGGAGAGGGTCCTACGAGCAGTACTTC.

This clonotype was observed at least ten times. This chain links TRBV6-2 or TRBV6-3 with TRBJ2-7, with 7 bases matching TRBD2. CDR3 length: 13 residues. The V segment lost 2 bases and the J segment 3 bases; nucleotides outside the gene matches: 1. Looked up from germline, CDR1 is MNHEY and CDR2 is SVGEGT. CDR3 in DNA: TGTGCCAGCAGTTACGGACTAGGCTACGAGCAGTACTTC. Translated: CASSYGLGYEQYF.